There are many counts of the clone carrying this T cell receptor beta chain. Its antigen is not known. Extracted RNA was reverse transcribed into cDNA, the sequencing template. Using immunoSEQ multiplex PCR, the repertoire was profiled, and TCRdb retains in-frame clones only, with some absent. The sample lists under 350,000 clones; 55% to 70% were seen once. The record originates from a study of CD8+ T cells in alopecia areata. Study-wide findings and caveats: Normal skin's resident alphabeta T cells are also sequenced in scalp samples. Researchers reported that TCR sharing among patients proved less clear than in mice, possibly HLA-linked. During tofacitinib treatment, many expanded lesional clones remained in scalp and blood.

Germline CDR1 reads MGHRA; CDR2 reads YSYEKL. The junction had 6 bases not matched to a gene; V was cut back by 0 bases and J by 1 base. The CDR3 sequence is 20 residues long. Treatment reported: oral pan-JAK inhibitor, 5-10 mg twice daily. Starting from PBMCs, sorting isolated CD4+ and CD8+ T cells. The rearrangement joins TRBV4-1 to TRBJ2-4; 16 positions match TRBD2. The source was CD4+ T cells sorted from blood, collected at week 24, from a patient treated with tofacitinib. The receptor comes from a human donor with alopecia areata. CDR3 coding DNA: TGCGCCAGCAGCCAAGAAGGGACTAGCGGGGGGGCCGCGGCCAAAAACATTCAGTACTTC. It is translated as CASSQEGTSGGAAAKNIQYF.